What follows are 10 T cell receptor beta chains derived from one specimen sequenced in a study of T-cell memory formation after mild COVID-19. Via MiXCR, TCRdb re-called the 5' RACE reads, giving one row per CDR3 protein. The sample shows some 450,000 distinct CDR3 sequences, over 15% of them seen only once. Sequenced material: PBMCs or a T cell subset sorted from them (not recorded which). All receptors derive from a man aged 18-30 years who had mild COVID-19 (a few samples of this study predate the infection). Cell type and time point are not known.

This clonotype was detected many times. The chain couples TRBV6-5 to TRBJ1-1; TRBD1 matches 10 bases. Germline V CDR1 and CDR2: MNHEY, SVGAGI. The CDR3 spans 17 residues. V lost 6 bases, J lost 4 bases, and 14 bases stayed unmatched. The CDR3 protein is CASRVTGGSGWVTEAFF. CDR3 in DNA: TGTGCCAGCAGAGTGACAGGGGGCTCGGGTTGGGTCACTGAAGCTTTCTTT.

The CDR3 is CSARVPGQGAYGYTF. DNA of the CDR3: TGCAGTGCTAGAGTACCGGGACAGGGGGCCTATGGCTACACCTTC. The rearrangement uses TRBV20-1 and TRBJ1-2; 12 bases are shared with TRBD1. Germline V lookup: CDR1 DFQATT, CDR2 SNEGSKA (reference sequence). The CDR3 consists of 15 residues. After removal of 1 base from V and 4 bases from J, the junction contained 4 bases not matched to a gene.

The chain carries TRBV7-3 and TRBJ2-2; D might be TRBD1 or TRBD2, each matching 5 bases. The V and J ends lost 11 bases and 7 bases respectively, with 14 bases between them. Per germline, CDR1 SGHTA and CDR2 FQGTGA. The CDR3 extends over 12 amino acids. CDR3 protein: CAVRDVRGELFF. The CDR3 DNA follows: TGTGCCGTTCGGGACGTCCGCGGGGAGCTGTTTTTT.

The genes are TRBV18 and TRBJ2-1; 10 nucleotides align to TRBD1. The CDR3 consists of 16 residues. Germline lookup yields CDR1 KGHSH and CDR2 LQKENI. V trimming: 3 bases; J trimming: 1 base; junction bases outside the gene matches: 3. For the CDR3, the DNA is TGTGCCAGCTCACCCGGGACAGGGGAGTCCTACAATGAGCAGTTCTTC. This encodes CASSPGTGESYNEQFF.

The chain employs TRBV5-1 and TRBJ2-1; either TRBD1 or TRBD2 may fit D (5 bases each). From germline, CDR1 is SGHRS and CDR2 YFSETQ. Trimming pared 2 bases from V and 3 bases from J, leaving 12 bases between. CDR3 length: 15 residues. CDR3 sequence reads: CASSFRDGGYNEQFF. CDR3 nucleotide sequence: TGCGCCAGCAGCTTCCGGGACGGTGGCTACAATGAGCAGTTCTTC.

The chain uses TRBV9 and TRBJ2-1; 10 positions agree with TRBD2. In germline, CDR1 is SGDLS, CDR2 YYNGEE. Trimming cost V 0 bases and J 6 bases; bases outside gene matches: 9. This CDR3 has 17 amino acids. The CDR3 region is CASSVGGAGGPGNEQFF. The CDR3 coding sequence is TGTGCCAGCAGCGTAGGAGGAGCGGGGGGGCCGGGCAATGAGCAGTTCTTC.

In its sample, this clonotype was seen a few times. The chain links TRBV6-5 to TRBJ2-3; D may be TRBD1 or TRBD2 (5 bases each). V lost 4 bases, J lost 7 bases, and 18 bases lay in between. Looked up from germline, CDR1 is MNHEY and CDR2 is SVGAGI. The CDR3 has 15 residues. The CDR3 coding sequence is TGTGCCAGCAGTTTTACCGGCGTCGGGGCTTATACGCAGTATTTT. Protein product: CASSFTGVGAYTQYF.

This clonotype appeared a few times. The chain recombines TRBV6-2 or TRBV6-3 with TRBJ2-3; D may be TRBD1 or TRBD2 (5 bases each). The CDR3 runs to 15 residues. Germline assignment: CDR1 MNHEY and CDR2 SVGEGT. Trimming took off 0 bases at V and 5 bases at J, with 12 bases between the two ends. The CDR3 sequence: CASSYSGTGQDTQYF. DNA of the CDR3: TGTGCCAGCAGTTACTCCGGGACCGGGCAAGATACGCAGTATTTT.

The chain is built from TRBV4-3 and TRBJ2-3; D might be TRBD2 (6 bases). The V end was cut by 1 base, the J end by 2 bases, with 10 bases between. Germline lookup yields CDR1 LGHNA and CDR2 YSLEER. There are 15 residues in the CDR3. CDR3: CASSQGDSSTDTQYF. The DNA for the CDR3 is TGCGCCAGCAGCCAAGGGGACTCCTCCACAGATACGCAGTATTTT.

V gene TRBV28 combines with J gene TRBJ2-7; D ambiguous. Per germline, CDR1 MDHEN and CDR2 SYDVKM. The CDR3 covers 13 residues. Trimming took 3 bases from V and 6 from J, leaving 12 bases between them. In nucleotides, the CDR3 is TGTGCCAGCAGTTTGGGTCAGGCCGGCGAGCAGTACGTC. This translates into CASSLGQAGEQYV.